The 22 T cell receptor beta chains presented below share a single source sample, sequenced in a study of T cells in Graves' hyperthyroidism and ophthalmopathy. What was amplified from RNA transcripts were TCR beta CDR3 regions. The HTBI primer set was used in a first-round RT-PCR of the TCR CDR3. MiXCR was run by TCRdb on the multiplex PCR reads, yielding one entry per CDR3 protein. The sample lists hundreds of thousands of distinct CDR3 sequences; less than 45% were seen once. The sequenced sample was peripheral blood or thyroid tissue (not recorded which). The receptors shown here come from an adult man with Graves' disease, either hyperthyroidism or ophthalmopathy (not recorded which).

For this clonotype: The junction and the germline gene differ at one end; a read error may be behind it. The V gene is TRBV2, the J gene TRBJ2-7; 10 bases match TRBD2. Per the germline V gene, CDR1 is SNHLY and CDR2 is FYNNEI. CDR3 length: 15 residues. The CDR3 sequence: CATSARGTSDYEQYF. In DNA, the CDR3 is TGTGCCACCAGTGCCAGGGGGACTAGCGACTACGAGCAGTACTTC.

This clonotype was seen ten or more times. The gene calls are TRBV7-2 and TRBJ1-2; weak D call: TRBD1 (6 bases). Deletions cut 6 bases from V and 7 bases from J, with 15 bases between. Per germline, CDR1 SGHTA and CDR2 FQGNSA. CDR3 size: 13 residues. CDR3 in amino acids: CASSTLGGGGYTF. Written as DNA, the CDR3 is TGTGCCAGCAGTACCCTGGGGGGCGGTGGCTACACCTTC. Complete variable domain (other parts from reference TRBV7-2 and TRBJ1-2): GAGVSQSPSNKVTEKGKDVELRCDPISGHTALYWYRQSLGQGLEFLIYFQGNSAPDKSGLPSDRFSAERTGGSVSTLTIQRTQQEDSAVYLCASSTLGGGGYTFGSGTRLTVV.

This clonotype showed up just once. J is TRBJ1-2 and V is TRBV3-1, with 7 bases fitting TRBD1. The germline gives CDR1 LGHDT, CDR2 YNNKEL (reference sequence). V shed 6 bases and J 4 bases; nucleotides not matched to a gene: 8. The CDR3 consists of 14 residues. This CDR3 reads CASSQQGPFYGYTF. CDR3 DNA: TGTGCCAGCAGTCAACAGGGGCCCTTCTATGGCTACACCTTC.

This clonotype was seen at least ten times. The chain combines TRBV6-5 with TRBJ1-3; TRBD1 is a possible D gene (6 bases). CDR1 is MNHEY and CDR2 is SVGAGI in the germline V gene. V lost 6 bases, J lost 0 bases, and 12 bases lay in between. The CDR3 is 15 amino acids. DNA of the CDR3: TGTGCCAGCAGCCAACAGGGCGGCTCTGGAAACACCATATATTTT. The encoded protein is CASSQQGGSGNTIYF.

This chain uses TRBV7-8 with TRBJ1-4; no clear D. Between the trimmed V and J ends, which lost 5 bases and 8 bases, there was a span of 18 bases. There are 15 residues in the CDR3. The germline gives CDR1 SGHVS, CDR2 FQNEAQ. The CDR3 loop is CASSDLRRLGEKLFF. CDR3 sequence (DNA): TGTGCCAGCAGCGATTTACGTCGACTTGGAGAAAAACTGTTTTTT.

This clonotype was observed once. The V call is TRBV10-3, the J call TRBJ1-5; D is perhaps TRBD1 (6 bases). The CDR3 length is 15 residues. Trimming left V 0 bases short and J 7 bases short, with 13 bases between. Germline V CDR1 and CDR2: ENHRY, SYGVKD. CDR3 sequence (DNA): TGTGCCATCAGTGAGTCGTTGGGGGGCATACAGCCCCAGCATTTT. Its protein product is CAISESLGGIQPQHF.

This clonotype was detected ten times or more. The V and J genes are TRBV29-1 and TRBJ1-4; tentative D call: TRBD1 (5 bases). V was clipped by 4 bases and J by 5 bases, with 11 bases between them. Germline V gene sequence: CDR1 SQVTM, CDR2 ANQGSEA. The CDR3 sequence is 13 residues long. CDR3: CSVAGTANEKLFF. The CDR3 nucleotides are TGCAGCGTTGCCGGGACTGCGAATGAAAAACTGTTTTTT.

The V and J genes are TRBV24-1 and TRBJ1-2; D might be TRBD1 (6 bases). Trimming stripped 5 bases from V and 4 bases from J, with 13 bases between. The CDR3 contains 14 residues. Germline-derived CDR1 and CDR2 are KGHDR and SFDVKD. The CDR3, as DNA: TGTGCCACCAGTGGGGGCAGGGGCGTCTATGGCTACACCTTC. This encodes CATSGGRGVYGYTF.

This clonotype occurred a few times. The germline gene is not matched at one end of the junction; a read error may be the cause. J is TRBJ2-5 and V is TRBV5-1; the match to TRBD1 covers 9 bases. Germline V gene sequence: CDR1 SGHRS, CDR2 YFSETQ. The CDR3 is 14 amino acids. The DNA for the CDR3 is TGTGCCAGCAGCTTGGGACAGGGATCAGAGACCCAGTACTTC. Residues: CASSLGQGSETQYF.

A remark on this clonotype: A much more abundant neighbour one base away suggests this may be a read error. The V call is TRBV2, the J call TRBJ1-1; D remains ambiguous. The CDR3 totals 14 residues. Germline lookup yields CDR1 SNHLY and CDR2 FYNNEI. CDR3: CASISTTMNSEAFF. CDR3 DNA: TGTGCCAGCATTTCGACAACGATGAACAGTGAAGCTTTCTTT.

This clonotype was found once. The rearrangement joins TRBV6-5 to TRBJ1-1; 7 nucleotides match TRBD1. V was pared by 8 bases and J by 0 bases, with 12 bases of the junction left unmatched. The CDR3 loop spans 16 amino acids. Germline CDR1 MNHEY, CDR2 SVGAGI. The CDR3 DNA reads as TGTGCCAGCGGCCGTGACAGGGCCGGGGTGAACACTGAAGCTTTCTTT. It is translated as CASGRDRAGVNTEAFF.

Many counts were recorded for this clonotype. The chain couples TRBV25-1 to TRBJ1-1; D not certain. CDR1 is MGHDK and CDR2 is SYGVNS in the germline V gene. Trimming stripped 5 bases from V and 2 bases from J, with 6 bases between. The CDR3 covers 12 residues. DNA of the CDR3: TGTGCCAGCAGTCGAGTTAACACTGAAGCTTTCTTT. Protein: CASSRVNTEAFF.

The rearrangement uses TRBV7-2 and TRBJ2-5; D gene unclear. Germline V gene sequence: CDR1 SGHTA, CDR2 FQGNSA. The V end lost 5 bases, the J end lost 0 bases, and 10 bases lay between the germline ends. The CDR3 loop spans 14 amino acids. The DNA of the CDR3 is TGTGCCAGCAGCCAAGATACCTACCAAGAGACCCAGTACTTC. Translation: CASSQDTYQETQYF.

This chain links TRBV2 with TRBJ1-4, with D maybe TRBD1 (6 bases). Germline CDR1 SNHLY, CDR2 FYNNEI. The CDR3 extends over 16 amino acids. V was cut by 3 bases and J by 7 bases, with 18 bases left in between. The CDR3 nucleotides read TGTGCCAGCAGTGACCGGGGGGCAGGCGTCACTGAAAAACTGTTTTTT. It codes for CASSDRGAGVTEKLFF.

This clonotype has only a few counts. V is TRBV20-1 and J is TRBJ1-2, with D unresolved. The CDR3 contains 14 residues. Germline V CDR1 and CDR2: DFQATT, SNEGSKA (reference sequence). Trimming stripped 0 bases from V and 5 bases from J, with 13 bases between. This chain's CDR3 is CSARDSEHKYGYTF. DNA of the CDR3: TGCAGTGCTAGAGACTCGGAACATAAATATGGCTACACCTTC.

This clonotype was seen at least ten times. The chain combines TRBV29-1 with TRBJ1-2; D not certain. This CDR3 is 12 amino acids long. V lost 3 bases, J lost 3 bases, and 8 bases lay in between. Per germline, CDR1 SQVTM and CDR2 ANQGSEA. This CDR3 is CSVDRFDYGYTF. The CDR3 nucleotides are TGCAGCGTTGATCGGTTTGACTATGGCTACACCTTC.

This clonotype turned up a few times. J is TRBJ2-7 and V is TRBV20-1; a possible D gene is TRBD2 (6 bases). Trimming removed 5 bases from V and 0 bases from J, with 11 bases in between. CDR1 is DFQATT, CDR2 SNEGSKA, per germline (reference sequence). The CDR3 is made up of 13 amino acids. The CDR3 DNA reads as TGCAGTGCTCCCCCGGACTACTCCTACGAGCAGTACTTC. Translation: CSAPPDYSYEQYF.

In this sample, this clonotype turned up many times. The V and J genes are TRBV7-9 and TRBJ2-7; 7 bases fit TRBD2. The CDR3 sequence is 14 residues long. The ends lost 5 bases at V and 2 bases at J; junction bases unmatched: 6. CDR1 is SEHNR and CDR2 is FQNEAQ in the germline V gene (reference sequence). CDR3 DNA: TGTGCCAGCAGCAATACTAGCGTAACCTACGAGCAGTACTTC. Amino acids: CASSNTSVTYEQYF.

This clonotype was found a few times. V is TRBV7-9 and J is TRBJ2-2; perhaps TRBD2 as D (6 bases). The CDR3 sequence is 18 residues long. V gave up 5 bases and J gave up 6 bases, with 25 bases separating them. Germline V gene data show CDR1 as SEHNR and CDR2 as FQNEAQ (reference sequence). Here the CDR3 reads CASSHGLLATDGAGELFF. For the CDR3, the DNA is TGTGCCAGCAGCCATGGGTTGCTAGCGACGGACGGGGCCGGGGAGCTGTTTTTT.

The chain has TRBV12-3 or TRBV12-4 and TRBJ2-7, with 12 bases identical to TRBD2. Trimming took 6 bases from V and 0 from J; bases not matched to a gene: 3. The CDR3 has 15 residues. Written as DNA, the CDR3 is TGTGCCAGCAGATTGGGACTAGCGGGCTCCTACGAGCAGTACTTC. It encodes CASRLGLAGSYEQYF.

Concerning this clonotype itself: Germline and junction disagree at one end, which may indicate a read error. The genes are TRBV10-3 and TRBJ1-6; no firm D call. The CDR3 length is 14 residues. In germline, CDR1 is ENHRY, CDR2 SYGVKD. CDR3 region: CASSYQSVGSPLHF. The CDR3 DNA follows: TGTGCCAGCAGTTACCAGAGTGTAGGTTCACCCCTCCACTTT.

V is TRBV24-1 and J is TRBJ2-5; D tentatively fits TRBD1 or TRBD2 (5 bases each). V dropped 7 bases and J dropped 2 bases, with 16 bases sitting between them. Germline V gene data show CDR1 as KGHDR and CDR2 as SFDVKD. The CDR3 consists of 15 residues. The CDR3 bases are TGTGCCACCAGCGTCAGGGACGGTCCTCAAGAGACCCAGTACTTC. Translation: CATSVRDGPQETQYF.